This paragraph covers one T cell receptor beta chain sequence. Individuals aged roughly 18 to 95 years were recruited from 24 US areas. Participant reports of clinical history set cohort assignment. These data belong to a study of blood T cell repertoires in COVID-19. Original processing notes: Reference gene primer amplification gave estimated nucleated cell counts. Data came from immunoSEQ multiplex PCR; TCRdb stores just in-frame clones and leaves some out. The V and J calls and clone size were taken over from that table, and D and trimming were inferred from the DNA. This sample has about 340,000 clones, with 86% found just once. Looked up from germline, CDR1 is LGHDT and CDR2 is YNNKEL (reference sequence). This CDR3 is built from 17 residues. The V and J ends lost 4 bases and 5 bases, in that order; junction bases with no gene match: 13.

The chain couples TRBV3-1 (or the pseudogene TRBV3-2) to TRBJ1-4; 7 bases agree with TRBD1. Sequenced material: PBMCs or T cells enriched from blood (not recorded which). This receptor was obtained from a woman aged 40 to 49 with acute COVID-19. The DNA of the CDR3 is TGTGCCAGCAGCCCAAAAAAGTACAGGGGAGAGAATGAAAAACTGTTTTTT. Translating it yields CASSPKKYRGENEKLFF.